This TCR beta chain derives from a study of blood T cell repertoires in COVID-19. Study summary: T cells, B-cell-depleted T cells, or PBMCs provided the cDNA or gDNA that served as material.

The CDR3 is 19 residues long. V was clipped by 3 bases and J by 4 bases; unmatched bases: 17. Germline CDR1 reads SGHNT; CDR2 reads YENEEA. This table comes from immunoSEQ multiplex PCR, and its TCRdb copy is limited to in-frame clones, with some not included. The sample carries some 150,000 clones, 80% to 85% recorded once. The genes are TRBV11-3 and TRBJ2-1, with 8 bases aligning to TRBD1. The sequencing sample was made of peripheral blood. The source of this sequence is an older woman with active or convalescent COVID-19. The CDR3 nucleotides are TGTGCCAGCAGCTTTTCAGGGGGCCAACTAGTCCCCCAATACAATGAGCAGTTCTTC. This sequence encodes CASSFSGGQLVPQYNEQFF.